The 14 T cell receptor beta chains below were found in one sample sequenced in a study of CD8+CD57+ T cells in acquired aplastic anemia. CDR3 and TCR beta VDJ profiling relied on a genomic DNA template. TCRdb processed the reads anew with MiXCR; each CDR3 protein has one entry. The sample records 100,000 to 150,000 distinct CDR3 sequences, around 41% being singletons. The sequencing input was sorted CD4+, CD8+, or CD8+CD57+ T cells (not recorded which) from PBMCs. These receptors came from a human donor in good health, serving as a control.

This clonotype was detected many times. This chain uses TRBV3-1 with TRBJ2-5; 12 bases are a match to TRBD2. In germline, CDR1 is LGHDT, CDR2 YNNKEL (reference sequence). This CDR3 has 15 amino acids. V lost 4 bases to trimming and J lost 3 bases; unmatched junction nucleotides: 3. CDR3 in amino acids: CASSRTSGGKETQYF. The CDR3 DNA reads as TGTGCCAGCAGCCGAACTAGCGGGGGGAAAGAGACCCAGTACTTC.

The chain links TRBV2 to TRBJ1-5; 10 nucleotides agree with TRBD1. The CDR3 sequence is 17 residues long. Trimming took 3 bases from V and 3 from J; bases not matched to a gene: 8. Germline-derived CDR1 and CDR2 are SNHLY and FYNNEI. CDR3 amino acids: CASSDPLGTGANQPQHF. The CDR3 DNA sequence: TGTGCCAGCAGTGACCCTCTTGGGACAGGGGCCAATCAGCCCCAGCATTTT.

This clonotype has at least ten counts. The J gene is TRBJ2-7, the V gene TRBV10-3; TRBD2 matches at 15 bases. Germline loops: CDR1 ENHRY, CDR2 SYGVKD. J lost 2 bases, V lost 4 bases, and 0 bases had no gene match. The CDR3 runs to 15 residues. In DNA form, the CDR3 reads TGTGCCATCAGTGGGACTAGCGGGGGGGCCTACGAGCAGTACTTC. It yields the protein CAISGTSGGAYEQYF.

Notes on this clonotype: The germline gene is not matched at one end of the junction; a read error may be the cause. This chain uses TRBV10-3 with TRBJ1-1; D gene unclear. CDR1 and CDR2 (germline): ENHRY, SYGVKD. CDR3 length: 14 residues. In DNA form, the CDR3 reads TGCGCCATCACTCCAAGGGAGACCCACACTGAAGCTTTCTTT. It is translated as CAITPRETHTEAFF.

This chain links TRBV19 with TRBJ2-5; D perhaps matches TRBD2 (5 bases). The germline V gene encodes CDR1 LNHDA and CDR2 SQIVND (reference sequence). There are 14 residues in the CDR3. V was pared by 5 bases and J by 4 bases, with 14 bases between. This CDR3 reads CASSSADLLETQYF. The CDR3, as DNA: TGTGCCAGTAGTTCCGCGGACTTGTTAGAGACCCAGTACTTC.

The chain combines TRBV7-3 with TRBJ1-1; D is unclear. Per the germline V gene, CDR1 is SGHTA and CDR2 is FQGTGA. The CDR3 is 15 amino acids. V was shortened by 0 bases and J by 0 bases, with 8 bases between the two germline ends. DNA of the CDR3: TGTGCCAGCAGCTTAACACCAGCAATGAACACTGAAGCTTTCTTT. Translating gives CASSLTPAMNTEAFF. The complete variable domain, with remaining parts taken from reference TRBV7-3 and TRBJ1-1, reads GAGVSQTPSNKVTEKGKYVELRCDPISGHTALYWYRQSLGQGPEFLIYFQGTGAADDSGLPNDRFFAVRPEGSVSTLKIQRTERGDSAVYLCASSLTPAMNTEAFFGQGTRLTVV.

CDR3 region: CASSLVGGPNSPLHF. CDR3 nucleotides: TGTGCCAGCAGCTTAGTTGGGGGCCCCAATTCACCCCTCCACTTT. The rearrangement links TRBV7-2 to TRBJ1-6; possibly TRBD1 for D (6 bases). The germline gives CDR1 SGHTA, CDR2 FQGNSA. Trimming left V 1 base short and J 7 bases short, with 11 bases between. The CDR3 totals 15 residues.

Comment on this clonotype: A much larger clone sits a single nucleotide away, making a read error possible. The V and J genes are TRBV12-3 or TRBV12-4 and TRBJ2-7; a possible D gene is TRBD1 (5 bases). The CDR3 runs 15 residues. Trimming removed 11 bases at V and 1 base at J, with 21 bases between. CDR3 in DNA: TGTGCCCGCACCTACCCCAGGGCTGGGTCCTACGAGCAGTACTTC. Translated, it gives CARTYPRAGSYEQYF.

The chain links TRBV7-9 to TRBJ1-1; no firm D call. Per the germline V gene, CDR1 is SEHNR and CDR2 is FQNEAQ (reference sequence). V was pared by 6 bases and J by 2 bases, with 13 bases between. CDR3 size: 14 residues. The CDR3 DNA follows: TGTGCCAGCAGTGTGGTAGGGCGAAACACTGAAGCTTTCTTT. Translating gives CASSVVGRNTEAFF.

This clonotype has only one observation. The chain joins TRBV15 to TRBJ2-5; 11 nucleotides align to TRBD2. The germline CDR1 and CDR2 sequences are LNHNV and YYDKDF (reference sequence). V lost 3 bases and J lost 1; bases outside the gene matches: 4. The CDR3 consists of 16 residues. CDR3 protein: CATSSEGTSGQETQYF. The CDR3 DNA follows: TGTGCCACCAGCAGCGAGGGGACTAGCGGCCAAGAGACCCAGTACTTC.

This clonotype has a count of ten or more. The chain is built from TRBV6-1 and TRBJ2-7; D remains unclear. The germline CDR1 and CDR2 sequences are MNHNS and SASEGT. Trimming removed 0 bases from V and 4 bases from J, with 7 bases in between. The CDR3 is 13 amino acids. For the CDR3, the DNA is TGTGCCAGCAGTGAAGCCCGCGGATACGAGCAGTACTTC. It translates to CASSEARGYEQYF.

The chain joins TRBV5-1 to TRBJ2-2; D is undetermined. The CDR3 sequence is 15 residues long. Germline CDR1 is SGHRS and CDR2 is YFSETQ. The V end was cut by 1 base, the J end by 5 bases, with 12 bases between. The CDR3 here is CASSLSPPQTGELFF. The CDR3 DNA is TGCGCCAGCAGCTTGTCCCCCCCGCAGACCGGGGAGCTGTTTTTT.

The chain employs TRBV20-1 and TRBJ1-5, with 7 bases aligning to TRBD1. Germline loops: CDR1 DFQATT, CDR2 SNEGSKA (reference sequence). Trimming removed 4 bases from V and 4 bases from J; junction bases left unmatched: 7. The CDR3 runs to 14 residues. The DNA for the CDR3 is TGCAGTGCTACCATAGACAGGGCTAATCAGCCCCAGCATTTT. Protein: CSATIDRANQPQHF.

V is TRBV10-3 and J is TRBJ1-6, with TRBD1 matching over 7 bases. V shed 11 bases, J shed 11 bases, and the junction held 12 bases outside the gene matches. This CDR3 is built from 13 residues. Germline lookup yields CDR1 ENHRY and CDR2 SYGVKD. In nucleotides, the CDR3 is TGTGCCGCCAAGGGACAGTTGAATCCACCCCTCCACTTT. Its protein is CAAKGQLNPPLHF.